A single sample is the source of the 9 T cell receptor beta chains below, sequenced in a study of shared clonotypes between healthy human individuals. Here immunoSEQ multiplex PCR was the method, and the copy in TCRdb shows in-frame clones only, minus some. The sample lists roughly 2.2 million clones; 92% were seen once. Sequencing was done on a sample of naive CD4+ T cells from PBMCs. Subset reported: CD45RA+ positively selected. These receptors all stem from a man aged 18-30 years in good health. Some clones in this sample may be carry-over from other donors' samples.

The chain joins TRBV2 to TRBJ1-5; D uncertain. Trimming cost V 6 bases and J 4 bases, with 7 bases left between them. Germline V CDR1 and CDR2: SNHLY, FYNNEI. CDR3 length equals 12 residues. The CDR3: CASSSGNQPQHF. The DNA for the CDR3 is TGTGCCAGCAGCAGTGGGAATCAGCCCCAGCATTTT.

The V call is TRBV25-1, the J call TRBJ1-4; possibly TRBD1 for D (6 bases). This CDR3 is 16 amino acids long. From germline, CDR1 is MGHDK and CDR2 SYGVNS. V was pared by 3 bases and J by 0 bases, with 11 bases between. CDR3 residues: CASSELGGATNEKLFF. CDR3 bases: TGTGCCAGCAGTGAGTTAGGGGGGGCAACTAATGAAAAACTGTTTTTT. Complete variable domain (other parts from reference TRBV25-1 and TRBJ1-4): EADIYQTPRYLVIGTGKKITLECSQTMGHDKMYWYQQDPGMELHLIHYSYGVNSTEKGDLSSESTVSRIRTEHFPLTLESARPSHTSQYLCASSELGGATNEKLFFGSGTQLSVL.

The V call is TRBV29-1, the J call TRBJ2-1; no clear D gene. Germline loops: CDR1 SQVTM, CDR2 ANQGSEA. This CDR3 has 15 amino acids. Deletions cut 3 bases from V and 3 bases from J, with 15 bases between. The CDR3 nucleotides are TGCAGCGTTGATACAACCCCGTTGAACTACAATGAGCAGTTCTTC. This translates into CSVDTTPLNYNEQFF.

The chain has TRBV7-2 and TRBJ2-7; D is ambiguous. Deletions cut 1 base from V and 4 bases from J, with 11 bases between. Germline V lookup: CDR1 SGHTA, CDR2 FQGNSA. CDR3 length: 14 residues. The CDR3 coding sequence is TGTGCCAGCAGCTTAGGCCGTCAGAGGTACGAGCAGTACTTC. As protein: CASSLGRQRYEQYF.

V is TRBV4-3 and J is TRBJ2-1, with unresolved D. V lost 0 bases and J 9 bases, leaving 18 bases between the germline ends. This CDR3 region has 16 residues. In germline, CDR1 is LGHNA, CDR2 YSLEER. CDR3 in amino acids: CASSQDTRPTPSEQFF. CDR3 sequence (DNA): TGCGCCAGCAGCCAAGATACGAGACCAACGCCCAGTGAGCAGTTCTTC.

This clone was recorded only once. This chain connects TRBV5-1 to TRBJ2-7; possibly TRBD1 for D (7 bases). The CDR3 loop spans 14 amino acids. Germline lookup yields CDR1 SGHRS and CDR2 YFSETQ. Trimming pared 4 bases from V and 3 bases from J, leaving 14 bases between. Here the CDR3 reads CASSVAGGIYEQYF. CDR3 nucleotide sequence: TGCGCCAGCAGCGTGGCAGGGGGGATCTACGAGCAGTACTTC.

CDR3 nucleotides: TGTGCCAGCAGTGAACAGGGGATCTACAATGAGCAGTTCTTC. Translation gives CASSEQGIYNEQFF. The rearrangement links TRBV2 to TRBJ2-1, with D perhaps TRBD1 (6 bases). CDR1 is SNHLY and CDR2 is FYNNEI in the germline V gene. Between the trimmed V and J ends, which lost 2 bases and 3 bases, there was a span of 8 bases. The CDR3 consists of 14 residues.

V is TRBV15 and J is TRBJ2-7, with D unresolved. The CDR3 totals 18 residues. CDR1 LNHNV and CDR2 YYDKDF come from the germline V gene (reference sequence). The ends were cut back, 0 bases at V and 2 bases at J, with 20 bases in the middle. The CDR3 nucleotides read TGTGCCACCAGCAGAGATGCGGCCACACTAAGAACTACCTACGAGCAGTACTTC. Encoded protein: CATSRDAATLRTTYEQYF.

The CDR3 spells CASRDGGNEKLFF. CDR3 nucleotides: TGTGCCAGCAGAGACGGGGGGAATGAAAAACTGTTTTTT. The J gene is TRBJ1-4, the V gene TRBV6-6; D possibly corresponds to TRBD1 (5 bases). The CDR3 covers 13 residues. With 6 bases removed from V and 5 bases from J, the gap between germline ends came to 10 bases. Germline V lookup: CDR1 MNHNY, CDR2 SVGAGI (reference sequence).